These T cell receptor beta chains were read from a single sample in a study of cytomegalovirus exposure and HLA in healthy donors. Profiled with immunoSEQ multiplex PCR; TCRdb holds only in-frame clones, not every one. The profile covers some 180,000 clones, with 85% appearing a single time and around 2.3% taken by the ten largest. Material: PBMCs. These receptors were obtained from a woman in her forties or fifties in good health and CMV-seronegative. The CDR3 runs from the conserved cysteine through the conserved F or W. The order of the fields is V gene, D gene, J gene, clone size, CDR3 protein. The D gene is left open where the match is weak. For some rows the clone size is stated as once, few or many, or as a class when expanded; others skip it.

v_gene: TRBV7-2
d_gene: TRBD1
j_gene: TRBJ1-2
abundance: NA
CDR3aa: CASSGQGTSQGYTF

v_gene: TRBV19
d_gene: TRBD1
j_gene: TRBJ2-2
abundance: NA
CDR3aa: CASHRGYTGELFF

v_gene: TRBV7-9
d_gene: TRBD2
j_gene: TRBJ2-3
abundance: few
CDR3aa: CASSQAGSWSTDTQYF

v_gene: TRBV10-3
d_gene: NA
j_gene: TRBJ1-1
abundance: NA
CDR3aa: CAIQARGNTEAFF

v_gene: TRBV7-2
d_gene: TRBD2
j_gene: TRBJ2-1
abundance: NA
CDR3aa: CASSQIWRSGGTYNEQFF

v_gene: TRBV2
d_gene: NA
j_gene: TRBJ2-1
abundance: NA
CDR3aa: CAIRPAGGTIQFF

v_gene: TRBV23-1
d_gene: TRBD2
j_gene: NA
abundance: NA
CDR3aa: CASRELAGSLAYEQYF

v_gene: TRBV11-2
d_gene: TRBD1
j_gene: TRBJ2-5
abundance: NA
CDR3aa: CASTGDGQETQYF

v_gene: TRBV10-3
d_gene: NA
j_gene: TRBJ2-1
abundance: NA
CDR3aa: CAICSRPGENEQFF

v_gene: TRBV2
d_gene: NA
j_gene: TRBJ1-1
abundance: NA
CDR3aa: CASTSDAGMNTEAFF

v_gene: TRBV5-6
d_gene: NA
j_gene: TRBJ1-6
abundance: NA
CDR3aa: CASSLAGGTTNSPLHF

v_gene: TRBV11-2
d_gene: TRBD1
j_gene: TRBJ2-2
abundance: few
CDR3aa: CASNSNRGTGRSGELFF

v_gene: TRBV28
d_gene: NA
j_gene: TRBJ1-1
abundance: NA
CDR3aa: CASSLKYGRTEAFF

v_gene: TRBV7-9
d_gene: NA
j_gene: TRBJ1-5
abundance: NA
CDR3aa: CSSSLEGGPQHF

v_gene: TRBV5-5
d_gene: NA
j_gene: TRBJ2-3
abundance: NA
CDR3aa: CASSPTRSTDTQYF

v_gene: TRBV27
d_gene: TRBD2
j_gene: TRBJ2-7
abundance: NA
CDR3aa: CASSLPGLAGYEQYF

v_gene: TRBV29-1
d_gene: TRBD2
j_gene: TRBJ2-1
abundance: NA
CDR3aa: CSVEDFLAGGNNEQFF

v_gene: TRBV28
d_gene: TRBD2
j_gene: TRBJ2-2
abundance: NA
CDR3aa: CASSSGTSGRSGELFF

v_gene: TRBV28
d_gene: NA
j_gene: TRBJ1-2
abundance: NA
CDR3aa: CASSTQGFGVSNGYTF

v_gene: TRBV6-1
d_gene: TRBD2
j_gene: TRBJ2-5
abundance: NA
CDR3aa: CASSETSGRQTQYF

v_gene: TRBV19
d_gene: TRBD1
j_gene: TRBJ1-6
abundance: NA
CDR3aa: CASSISRTGGSPLHF

v_gene: TRBV18
d_gene: TRBD2
j_gene: TRBJ2-1
abundance: NA
CDR3aa: CASSPPSSGRPGQFF

v_gene: TRBV7-2
d_gene: TRBD2
j_gene: TRBJ2-1
abundance: NA
CDR3aa: CASSLAGGRYNEQFF

v_gene: TRBV28
d_gene: TRBD1
j_gene: TRBJ1-5
abundance: NA
CDR3aa: CASSPDRLGNQPQHF

v_gene: TRBV28
d_gene: NA
j_gene: TRBJ1-1
abundance: NA
CDR3aa: CASSTAGPRPRNTEAFF

v_gene: TRBV2
d_gene: TRBD1
j_gene: TRBJ2-7
abundance: NA
CDR3aa: CASSQDRVNEQYF

v_gene: TRBV5-8
d_gene: TRBD2
j_gene: TRBJ2-1
abundance: NA
CDR3aa: CASSLLAGALDEQFF

v_gene: TRBV7-2
d_gene: NA
j_gene: TRBJ1-5
abundance: NA
CDR3aa: CASSFNNQPQHF

v_gene: TRBV27
d_gene: NA
j_gene: TRBJ1-1
abundance: NA
CDR3aa: CASNPVRDTEAFF

v_gene: TRBV10-3
d_gene: NA
j_gene: TRBJ2-5
abundance: once
CDR3aa: CAISESKTFKETQYF

v_gene: TRBV27
d_gene: TRBD1
j_gene: TRBJ2-5
abundance: few
CDR3aa: CASSTGGAKETQYF

v_gene: TRBV19
d_gene: TRBD2
j_gene: TRBJ2-7
abundance: NA
CDR3aa: CASSPGGNPYEQYF

v_gene: TRBV7-8
d_gene: TRBD2
j_gene: TRBJ2-1
abundance: NA
CDR3aa: CASSSRLAGGLYNEQFF

v_gene: TRBV15
d_gene: TRBD2
j_gene: TRBJ2-7
abundance: NA
CDR3aa: CATSREGSSGSYEQYF

v_gene: TRBV5-1
d_gene: TRBD2
j_gene: TRBJ2-6
abundance: NA
CDR3aa: CASSPIAGAFGANVLTF